This TCR beta chain is drawn from a study of cytomegalovirus exposure and HLA in healthy donors. The overall study: Some 85 million unique TCRs, all from HLA-typed donors, were included in an early release of the data. Of all 400 or so donors who were genotyped, roughly 81% belonged to the Caucasian-associated ancestry cluster.

General study points: Earlier analysis found most TCR beta V segments productive about 90% or about 30% of the time. A later analysis, which compared TCR beta chains of equal frequency, found the HLA-associated ones more clonally expanded.

Note on this clone: Its matching antigen is unknown.

The CDR3 consists of 16 residues. CDR1 and CDR2 from the germline V gene are MNHEY and SVGAGI. The V segment lost 3 bases and the J segment 3 bases; nucleotides outside the gene matches: 9. Researchers ran the PCR with 60 Vbeta and 13 Jbeta primers. Using immunoSEQ multiplex PCR, the repertoire was profiled, and TCRdb retains in-frame clones only, with some absent. The table lists some 120,000 clones. The chain uses TRBV6-5 and TRBJ2-3, with TRBD2 matching 7 bases. Source material: PBMCs. The sequence was obtained from a man aged 18 to 29 in good health and CMV-seronegative. CDR3 loop: CASSYLGGSGTDTQYF. The CDR3, as DNA: TGTGCCAGCAGTTATTTAGGCGGGAGTGGAACAGATACGCAGTATTTT.